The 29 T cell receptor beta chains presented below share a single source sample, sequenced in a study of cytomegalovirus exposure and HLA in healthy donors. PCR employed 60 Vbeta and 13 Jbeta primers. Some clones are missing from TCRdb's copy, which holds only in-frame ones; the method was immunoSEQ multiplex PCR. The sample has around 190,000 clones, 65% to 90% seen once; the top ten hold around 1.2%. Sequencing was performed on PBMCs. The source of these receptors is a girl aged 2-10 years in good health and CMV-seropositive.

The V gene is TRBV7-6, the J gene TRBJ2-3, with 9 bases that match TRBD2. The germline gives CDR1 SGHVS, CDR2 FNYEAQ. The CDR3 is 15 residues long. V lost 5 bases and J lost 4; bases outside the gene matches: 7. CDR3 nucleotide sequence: TGTGCCAGCAGCGATAGCGGGAGTAGGGCAGATACGCAGTATTTT. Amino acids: CASSDSGSRADTQYF.

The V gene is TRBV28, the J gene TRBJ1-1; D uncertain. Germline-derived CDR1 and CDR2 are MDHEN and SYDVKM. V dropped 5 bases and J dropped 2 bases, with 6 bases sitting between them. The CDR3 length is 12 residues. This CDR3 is CASSPSNTEAFF. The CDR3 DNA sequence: TGTGCCAGCAGTCCTTCCAACACTGAAGCTTTCTTT.

This CDR3 reads CASSPPDRIRGYTF. CDR3 sequence (DNA): TGTGCCAGCTCACCTCCGGACAGGATCCGTGGCTACACCTTC. The gene calls are TRBV18 and TRBJ1-2, with 7 bases lining up with TRBD1. This CDR3 region has 14 residues. The germline gives CDR1 KGHSH, CDR2 LQKENI. Trimming at V came to 3 bases and at J to 7 bases, leaving 8 bases not matched to a gene.

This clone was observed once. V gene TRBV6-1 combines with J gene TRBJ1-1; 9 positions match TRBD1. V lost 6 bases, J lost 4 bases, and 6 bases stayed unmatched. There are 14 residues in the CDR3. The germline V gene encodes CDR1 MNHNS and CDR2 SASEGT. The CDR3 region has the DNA TGTGCCAGCAGCCCACAGGGGGCTAGCACTGAAGCTTTCTTT. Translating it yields CASSPQGASTEAFF.

CDR3 bases: TGTGCCAGCAGCGCCCACACAGGGATTGACTATGGCTACACCTTC. It is translated as CASSAHTGIDYGYTF. This chain uses TRBV7-2 with TRBJ1-2, with D possibly being TRBD1 (6 bases). The CDR3 is 15 amino acids. Germline CDR1 SGHTA, CDR2 FQGNSA. V lost 5 bases, J lost 3 bases, and 16 bases lay in between.

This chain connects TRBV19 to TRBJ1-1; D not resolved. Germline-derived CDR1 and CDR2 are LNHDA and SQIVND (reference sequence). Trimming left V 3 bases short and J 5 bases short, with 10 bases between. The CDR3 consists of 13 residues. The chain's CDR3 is CASSMSGSTEAFF. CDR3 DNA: TGTGCCAGTAGTATGTCGGGGAGTACTGAAGCTTTCTTT.

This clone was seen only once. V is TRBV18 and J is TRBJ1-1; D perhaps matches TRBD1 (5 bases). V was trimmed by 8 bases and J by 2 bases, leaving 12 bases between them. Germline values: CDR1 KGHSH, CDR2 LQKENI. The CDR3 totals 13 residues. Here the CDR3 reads CASGDTGNTEAFF. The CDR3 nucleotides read TGTGCCAGCGGAGATACAGGAAACACTGAAGCTTTCTTT.

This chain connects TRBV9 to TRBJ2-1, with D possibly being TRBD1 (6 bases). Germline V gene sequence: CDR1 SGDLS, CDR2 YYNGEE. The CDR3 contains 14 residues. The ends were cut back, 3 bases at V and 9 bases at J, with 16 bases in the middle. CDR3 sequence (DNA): TGTGCCAGCAGCGCCGGACTGGGGGCCGTTGAGCAGTTCTTC. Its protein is CASSAGLGAVEQFF.

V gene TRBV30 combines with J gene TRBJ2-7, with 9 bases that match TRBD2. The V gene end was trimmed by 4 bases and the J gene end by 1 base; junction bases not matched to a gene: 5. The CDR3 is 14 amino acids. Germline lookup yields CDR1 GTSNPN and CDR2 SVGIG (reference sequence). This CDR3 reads CAWNLAGTSYEQYF. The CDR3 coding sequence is TGTGCCTGGAACCTAGCGGGGACATCCTACGAGCAGTACTTC.

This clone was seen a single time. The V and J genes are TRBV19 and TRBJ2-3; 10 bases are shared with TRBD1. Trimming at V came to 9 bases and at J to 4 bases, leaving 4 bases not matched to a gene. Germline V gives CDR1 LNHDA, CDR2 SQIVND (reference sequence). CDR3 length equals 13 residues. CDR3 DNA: TGTGCCAGCGACAGGGGGCGGGCAGATACGCAGTATTTT. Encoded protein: CASDRGRADTQYF.

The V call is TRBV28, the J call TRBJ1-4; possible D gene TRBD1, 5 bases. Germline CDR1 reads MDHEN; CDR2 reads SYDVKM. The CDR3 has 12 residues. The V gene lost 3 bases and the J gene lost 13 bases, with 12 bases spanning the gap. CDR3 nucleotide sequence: TGTGCCAGCAGTTTTGCCGACAGTGGACTGTTTTTT. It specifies CASSFADSGLFF.

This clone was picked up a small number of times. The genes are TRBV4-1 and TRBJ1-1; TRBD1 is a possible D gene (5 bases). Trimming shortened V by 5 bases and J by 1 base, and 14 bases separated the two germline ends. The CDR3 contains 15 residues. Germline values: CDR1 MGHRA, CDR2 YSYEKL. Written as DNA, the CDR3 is TGCGCCAGCAGCTATCCAGGGAAAGGGAACACTGAAGCTTTCTTT. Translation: CASSYPGKGNTEAFF.

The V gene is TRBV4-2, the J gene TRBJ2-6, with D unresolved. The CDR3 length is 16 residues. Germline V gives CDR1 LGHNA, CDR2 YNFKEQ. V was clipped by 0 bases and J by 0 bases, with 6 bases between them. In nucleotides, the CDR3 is TGTGCCAGCAGCCAAGATGGCAGCTCTGGGGCCAACGTCCTGACTTTC. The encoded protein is CASSQDGSSGANVLTF.

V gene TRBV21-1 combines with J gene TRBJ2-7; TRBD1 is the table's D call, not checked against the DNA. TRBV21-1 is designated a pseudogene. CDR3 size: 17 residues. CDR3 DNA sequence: TGTGCCAGCAGCAAAGGCATAGGGGATACGACCTCCTACGAGCAGTACTTC. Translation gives CASSKGIGDTTSYEQYF.

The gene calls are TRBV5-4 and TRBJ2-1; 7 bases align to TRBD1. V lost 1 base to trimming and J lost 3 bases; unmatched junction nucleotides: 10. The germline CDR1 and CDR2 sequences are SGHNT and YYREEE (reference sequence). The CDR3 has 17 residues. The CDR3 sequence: CASSLSPTGQLYNEQFF. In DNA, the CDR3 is TGTGCCAGCAGCTTGTCCCCAACGGGACAGCTCTACAATGAGCAGTTCTTC.

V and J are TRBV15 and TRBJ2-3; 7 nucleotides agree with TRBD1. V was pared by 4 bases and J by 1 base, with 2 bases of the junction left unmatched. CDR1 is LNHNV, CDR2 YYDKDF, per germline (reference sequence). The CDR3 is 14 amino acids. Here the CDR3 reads CATSTGQGTDTQYF. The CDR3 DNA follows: TGTGCCACCAGCACTGGACAGGGCACAGATACGCAGTATTTT.

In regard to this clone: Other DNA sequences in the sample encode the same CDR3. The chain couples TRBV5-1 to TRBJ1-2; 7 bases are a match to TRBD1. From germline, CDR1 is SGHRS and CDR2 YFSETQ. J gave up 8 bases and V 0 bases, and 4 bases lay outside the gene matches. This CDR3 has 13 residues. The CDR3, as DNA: TGCGCCAGCAGCTTGGGACAGGGAAGCGGCTACACCTTC. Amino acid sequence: CASSLGQGSGYTF.

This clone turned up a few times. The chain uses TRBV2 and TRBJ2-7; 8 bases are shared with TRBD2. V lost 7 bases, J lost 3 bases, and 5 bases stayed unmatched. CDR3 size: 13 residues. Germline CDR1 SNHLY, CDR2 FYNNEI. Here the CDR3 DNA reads TGTGCCAGCACTAGCGGGCCTTACTACGAGCAGTACTTC. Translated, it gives CASTSGPYYEQYF.

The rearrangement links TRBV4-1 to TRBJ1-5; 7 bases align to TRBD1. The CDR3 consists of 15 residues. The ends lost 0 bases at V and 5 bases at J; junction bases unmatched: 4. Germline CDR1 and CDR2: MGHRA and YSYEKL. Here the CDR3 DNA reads TGCGCCAGCAGCCAAGAACTCAGGGGGGATCAGCCCCAGCATTTT. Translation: CASSQELRGDQPQHF.

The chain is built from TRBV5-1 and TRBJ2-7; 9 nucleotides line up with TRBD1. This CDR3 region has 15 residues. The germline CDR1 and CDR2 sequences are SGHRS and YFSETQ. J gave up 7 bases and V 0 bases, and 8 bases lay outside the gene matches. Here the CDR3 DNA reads TGCGCCAGCAGCTTGGAGGGACAGGGATTGGGAGAGCAGTACTTC. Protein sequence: CASSLEGQGLGEQYF.

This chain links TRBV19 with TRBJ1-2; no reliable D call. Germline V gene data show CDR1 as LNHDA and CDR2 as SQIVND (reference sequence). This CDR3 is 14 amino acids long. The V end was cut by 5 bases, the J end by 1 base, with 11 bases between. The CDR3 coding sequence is TGTGCCAGTAGTCCCCCGGGTTTTAACTATGGCTACACCTTC. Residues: CASSPPGFNYGYTF.

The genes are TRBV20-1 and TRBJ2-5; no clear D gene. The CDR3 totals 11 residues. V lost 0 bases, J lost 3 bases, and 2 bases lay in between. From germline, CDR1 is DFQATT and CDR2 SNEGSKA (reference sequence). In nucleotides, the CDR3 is TGCAGTGCTAGAGACGAAGAGACCCAGTACTTC. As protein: CSARDEETQYF.

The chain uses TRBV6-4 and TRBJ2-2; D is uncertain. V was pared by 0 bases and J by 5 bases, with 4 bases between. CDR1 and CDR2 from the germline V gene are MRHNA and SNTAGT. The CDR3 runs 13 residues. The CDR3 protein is CASSDSETGELFF. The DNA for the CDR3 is TGTGCCAGCAGTGACTCCGAGACCGGGGAGCTGTTTTTT.

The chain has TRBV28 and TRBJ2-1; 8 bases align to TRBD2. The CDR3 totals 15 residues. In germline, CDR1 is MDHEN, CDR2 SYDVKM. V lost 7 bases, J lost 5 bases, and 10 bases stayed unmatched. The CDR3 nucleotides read TGTGCCAGCACTTTCCTAGCGGGTAGTCACAATGAGCAGTTCTTC. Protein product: CASTFLAGSHNEQFF.

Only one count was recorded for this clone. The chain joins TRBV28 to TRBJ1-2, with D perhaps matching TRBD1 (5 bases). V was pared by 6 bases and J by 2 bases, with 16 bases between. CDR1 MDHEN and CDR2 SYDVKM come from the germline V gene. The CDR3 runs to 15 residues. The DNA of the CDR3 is TGTGCCAGCAGCAGGAGTGGGGCAGCAAACTATGGCTACACCTTC. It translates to CASSRSGAANYGYTF.

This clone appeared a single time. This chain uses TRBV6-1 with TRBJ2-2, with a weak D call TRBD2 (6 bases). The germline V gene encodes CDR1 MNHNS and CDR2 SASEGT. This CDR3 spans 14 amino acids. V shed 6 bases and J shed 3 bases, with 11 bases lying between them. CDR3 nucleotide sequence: TGTGCCAGCAGGAAAGAGCGGGACACCGGGGAGCTGTTTTTT. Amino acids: CASRKERDTGELFF.

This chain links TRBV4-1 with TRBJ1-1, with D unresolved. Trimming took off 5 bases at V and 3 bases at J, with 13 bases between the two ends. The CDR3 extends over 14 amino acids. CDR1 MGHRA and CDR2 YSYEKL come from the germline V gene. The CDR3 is CASSVAGRYTEAFF. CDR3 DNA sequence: TGCGCCAGCAGCGTTGCCGGGAGATACACTGAAGCTTTCTTT.

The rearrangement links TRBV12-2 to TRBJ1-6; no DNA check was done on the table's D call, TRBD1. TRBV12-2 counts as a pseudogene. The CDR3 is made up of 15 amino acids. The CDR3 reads CASRSRRGLHSPLHF. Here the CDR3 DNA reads TGTGCAAGTCGCTCCCGGAGGGGGCTCCACTCACCCCTCCACTTT.

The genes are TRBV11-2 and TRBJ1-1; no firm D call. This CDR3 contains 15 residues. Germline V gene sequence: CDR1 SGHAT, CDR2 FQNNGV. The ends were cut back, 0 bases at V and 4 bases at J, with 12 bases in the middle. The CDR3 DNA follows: TGTGCCAGCAGCTTAGACCCGGGAGATAGCACTGAAGCTTTCTTT. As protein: CASSLDPGDSTEAFF.